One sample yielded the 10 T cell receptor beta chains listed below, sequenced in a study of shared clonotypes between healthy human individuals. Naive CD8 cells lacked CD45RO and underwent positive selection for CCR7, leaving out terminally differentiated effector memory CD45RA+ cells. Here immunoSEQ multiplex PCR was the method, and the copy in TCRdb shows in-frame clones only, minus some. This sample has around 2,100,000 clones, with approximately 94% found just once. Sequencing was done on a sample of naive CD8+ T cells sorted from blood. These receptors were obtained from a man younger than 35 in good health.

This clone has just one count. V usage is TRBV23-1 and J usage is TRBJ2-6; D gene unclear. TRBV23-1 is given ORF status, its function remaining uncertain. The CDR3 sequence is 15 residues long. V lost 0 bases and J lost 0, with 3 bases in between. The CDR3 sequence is CASSQSSSGANVLTF. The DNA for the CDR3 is TGCGCCAGCAGTCAATCCAGCTCTGGGGCCAACGTCCTGACTTTC.

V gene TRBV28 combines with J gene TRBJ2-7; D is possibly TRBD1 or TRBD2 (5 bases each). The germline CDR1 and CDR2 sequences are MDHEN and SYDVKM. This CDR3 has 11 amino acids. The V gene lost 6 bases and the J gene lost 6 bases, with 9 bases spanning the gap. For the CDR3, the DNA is TGTGCCAGCAGCCCCGGGGCCGAGCAGTACTTC. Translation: CASSPGAEQYF.

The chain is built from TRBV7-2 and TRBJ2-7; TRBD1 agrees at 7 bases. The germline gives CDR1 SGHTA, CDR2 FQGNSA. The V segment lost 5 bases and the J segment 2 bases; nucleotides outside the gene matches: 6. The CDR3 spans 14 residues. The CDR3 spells CASSPDRDPYEQYF. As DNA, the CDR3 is TGTGCCAGCAGCCCCGACAGGGACCCCTACGAGCAGTACTTC.

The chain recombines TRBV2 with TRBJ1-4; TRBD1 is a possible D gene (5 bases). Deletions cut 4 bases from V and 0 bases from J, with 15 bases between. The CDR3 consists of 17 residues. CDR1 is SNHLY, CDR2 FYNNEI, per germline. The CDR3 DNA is TGTGCCAGCAGTGGCGGGACGGGAGTTGCAACTAATGAAAAACTGTTTTTT. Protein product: CASSGGTGVATNEKLFF.

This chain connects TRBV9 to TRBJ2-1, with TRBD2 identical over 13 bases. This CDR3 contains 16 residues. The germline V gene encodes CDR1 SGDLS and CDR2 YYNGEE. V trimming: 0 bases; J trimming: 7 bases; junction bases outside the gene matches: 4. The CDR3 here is CASSVAGLAGPNEQFF. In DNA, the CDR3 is TGTGCCAGCAGCGTAGCGGGACTAGCGGGGCCGAATGAGCAGTTCTTC.

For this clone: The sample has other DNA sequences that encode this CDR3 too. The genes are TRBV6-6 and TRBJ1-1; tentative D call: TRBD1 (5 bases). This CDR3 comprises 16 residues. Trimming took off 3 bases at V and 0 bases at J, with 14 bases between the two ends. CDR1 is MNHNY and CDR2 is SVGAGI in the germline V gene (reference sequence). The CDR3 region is CASSYSRDSMNTEAFF. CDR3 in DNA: TGTGCCAGCAGTTATTCAAGGGACTCCATGAACACTGAAGCTTTCTTT.

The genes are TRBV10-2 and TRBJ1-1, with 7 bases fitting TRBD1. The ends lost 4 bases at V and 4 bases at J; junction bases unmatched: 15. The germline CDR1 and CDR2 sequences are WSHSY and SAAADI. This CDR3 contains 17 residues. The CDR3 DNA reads TGCGCCAGCAGTGGATGGGGAAGGGTACAGGGGCTCACTGAAGCTTTCTTT. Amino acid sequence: CASSGWGRVQGLTEAFF.

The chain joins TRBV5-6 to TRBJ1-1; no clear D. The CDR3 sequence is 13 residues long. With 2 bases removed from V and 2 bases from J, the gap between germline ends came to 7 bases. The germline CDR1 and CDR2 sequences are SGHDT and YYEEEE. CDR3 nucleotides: TGTGCCAGCAGCTTTAGTATTAACACTGAAGCTTTCTTT. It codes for CASSFSINTEAFF.

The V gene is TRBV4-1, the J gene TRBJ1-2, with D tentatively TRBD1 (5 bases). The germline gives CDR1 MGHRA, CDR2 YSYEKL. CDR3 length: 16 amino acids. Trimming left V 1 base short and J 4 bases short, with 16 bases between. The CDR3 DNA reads TGCGCCAGCAGCCAAGTTGGGGGATTCGGGGGCTATGGCTACACCTTC. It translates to CASSQVGGFGGYGYTF.

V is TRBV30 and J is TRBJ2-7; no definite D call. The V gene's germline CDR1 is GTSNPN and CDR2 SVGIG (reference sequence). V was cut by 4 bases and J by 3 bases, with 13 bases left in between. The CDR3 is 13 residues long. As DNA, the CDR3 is TGTGCCTGGACCGGACGCGGAGACTACGAGCAGTACTTC. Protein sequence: CAWTGRGDYEQYF.